Below are 27 T cell receptor beta chains sequenced from a single sample in a study of blood T cell repertoires in COVID-19. Here immunoSEQ multiplex PCR was the method, and the copy in TCRdb shows in-frame clones only, minus some. The sample yields around 180,000 clones, under 85% seen once. Material for sequencing was peripheral blood. These TCRs come from a man in his 60s with active or convalescent COVID-19.

The chain couples TRBV4-1 to TRBJ1-5; possibly TRBD1 for D (5 bases). Germline loops: CDR1 MGHRA, CDR2 YSYEKL. V was pared by 4 bases and J by 4 bases, with 17 bases between. CDR3 length: 16 amino acids. In DNA, the CDR3 is TGCGCCAGCAGCCCCACCCTTGGGGGGGAAAATCAGCCCCAGCATTTT. It encodes CASSPTLGGENQPQHF.

The genes are TRBV11-1 and TRBJ2-7; TRBD2 aligns across 10 bases. The CDR3 is made up of 15 amino acids. V lost 5 bases to trimming and J lost 3 bases; unmatched junction nucleotides: 7. Germline values: CDR1 SGHAT, CDR2 FQDESV (reference sequence). Here the CDR3 reads CASSPPGLANYEQYF. The CDR3 DNA sequence: TGTGCCAGCAGCCCGCCGGGACTAGCGAACTACGAGCAGTACTTC.

This clone turned up a few times. The chain links TRBV7-2 to TRBJ1-1, with D possibly matching TRBD1 (6 bases). The CDR3 loop spans 14 amino acids. CDR1 SGHTA and CDR2 FQGNSA come from the germline V gene. Between the trimmed V and J ends, which lost 6 bases and 0 bases, there was a span of 11 bases. The CDR3 nucleotides read TGTGCCAGCAGTACCACAGGGATGAACACTGAAGCTTTCTTT. As protein: CASSTTGMNTEAFF.

The J gene is TRBJ2-5, the V gene TRBV5-1; TRBD2 might be the D (5 bases). Germline V CDR1 and CDR2: SGHRS, YFSETQ. The CDR3 covers 15 residues. With 3 bases removed from V and 5 bases from J, the gap between germline ends came to 17 bases. The CDR3 DNA reads TGCGCCAGCAGCTCCCGCGGGCGAGGTGTGGAGACCCAGTACTTC. Residues: CASSSRGRGVETQYF.

The chain carries TRBV5-1 and TRBJ2-1; 8 nucleotides agree with TRBD1. CDR1 and CDR2 (germline): SGHRS, YFSETQ. V trimming: 0 bases; J trimming: 6 bases; junction bases outside the gene matches: 5. The CDR3 spans 15 residues. The CDR3 loop is CASSLAGQEFNEQFF. The CDR3 DNA is TGCGCCAGCAGCTTGGCGGGACAGGAATTCAATGAGCAGTTCTTC.

This sequence joins TRBV5-4 and TRBJ1-1; 8 positions match TRBD1. With V trimmed by 4 bases and J by 3 bases, 5 bases remained unmatched. The CDR3 extends over 14 amino acids. The V gene's germline CDR1 is SGHNT and CDR2 YYREEE (reference sequence). CDR3: CASSPRDRYTEAFF. The CDR3 DNA reads as TGTGCCAGCAGCCCCCGGGACAGGTACACTGAAGCTTTCTTT.

This clone was seen more than once but under ten times. The chain joins TRBV15 to TRBJ2-3, with D tentatively TRBD2 (5 bases). CDR1 and CDR2 from the germline V gene are LNHNV and YYDKDF (reference sequence). With 1 base removed from V and 5 bases from J, the gap between germline ends came to 10 bases. The CDR3 extends over 14 amino acids. The CDR3 loop is CATSRGGGGDTQYF. CDR3 DNA: TGTGCCACCAGCAGAGGCGGAGGCGGAGATACGCAGTATTTT.

The chain combines TRBV25-1 with TRBJ2-7; D might be TRBD1 (5 bases). Trimming removed 2 bases at V and 0 bases at J, with 14 bases between. CDR1 is MGHDK and CDR2 is SYGVNS in the germline V gene. The length of the CDR3 is 16 residues. The CDR3 reads CASSETLTASSYEQYF. CDR3 DNA: TGTGCCAGCAGTGAAACTCTGACAGCCTCCTCCTACGAGCAGTACTTC.

The CDR3 coding sequence is TGCGCCAGCAGCCGCCGGACTAGCGGGAGGGCAGATACGCAGTATTTT. It encodes CASSRRTSGRADTQYF. This rearrangement joins TRBV5-1 to TRBJ2-3, with 15 bases identical to TRBD2. The CDR3 loop spans 16 amino acids. Germline V lookup: CDR1 SGHRS, CDR2 YFSETQ. V gave up 4 bases and J gave up 4 bases; unmatched junction bases: 4.

This clone was seen a few times. The rearrangement uses TRBV5-1 and TRBJ2-1, with 7 bases that match TRBD2. The length of the CDR3 is 14 residues. Germline assignment: CDR1 SGHRS and CDR2 YFSETQ. V lost 6 bases and J lost 5; bases outside the gene matches: 8. This CDR3 reads CASNSAGGDNEQFF. In DNA, the CDR3 is TGCGCCAGCAACTCCGCTGGGGGGGACAATGAGCAGTTCTTC.

The chain links TRBV29-1 to TRBJ1-2, with 9 positions matching TRBD1. This CDR3 spans 13 amino acids. Losses at the gene ends were 7 bases for V and 3 bases for J; bases not matched to a gene: 6. Germline-derived CDR1 and CDR2 are SQVTM and ANQGSEA. The CDR3 protein is CSARTGGDYGYTF. The CDR3 coding sequence is TGCAGCGCCCGTACAGGGGGCGACTATGGCTACACCTTC.

This clone was detected a few times. The V gene is TRBV15, the J gene TRBJ1-1, with 7 bases fitting TRBD1. This CDR3 has 14 residues. The V gene's germline CDR1 is LNHNV and CDR2 YYDKDF (reference sequence). With V trimmed by 1 base and J by 2 bases, 1 base remained unmatched. The CDR3 nucleotides are TGTGCCACCAGCAGAGGGGACAGAAACACTGAAGCTTTCTTT. Translated: CATSRGDRNTEAFF.

The rearrangement uses TRBV11-2 and TRBJ2-7; weak D call: TRBD1 (5 bases). V dropped 0 bases and J dropped 0 bases, with 12 bases sitting between them. This CDR3 spans 16 amino acids. Germline CDR1 and CDR2: SGHAT and FQNNGV. CDR3 bases: TGTGCCAGCAGCTTAGAGAAGGGGCTGAGCTCCTACGAGCAGTACTTC. Amino acid sequence: CASSLEKGLSSYEQYF.

The chain joins TRBV19 to TRBJ2-7; 7 bases agree with TRBD1. V shed 3 bases, J shed 1 base, and the junction held 9 bases outside the gene matches. Germline loops: CDR1 LNHDA, CDR2 SQIVND (reference sequence). The CDR3 covers 16 residues. The CDR3 DNA follows: TGTGCCAGTAGTATTATCTCCGGGACAGCTTCCTACGAGCAGTACTTC. Its translation: CASSIISGTASYEQYF.

This chain uses TRBV7-3 with TRBJ2-1; 7 nucleotides agree with TRBD2. CDR3 length: 17 residues. Germline loops: CDR1 SGHTA, CDR2 FQGTGA. Germline trimming cut 1 base from V and 5 bases from J; bases unmatched to any gene: 11. The DNA of the CDR3 is TGTGCCAGCAGCTTAAGTCCGTATGCGGGAGTGGACAATGAGCAGTTCTTC. This gives the protein CASSLSPYAGVDNEQFF.

This chain uses TRBV7-8 with TRBJ2-7; TRBD1 matches at 7 bases. CDR3 length: 15 amino acids. V shed 1 base and J 4 bases; nucleotides not matched to a gene: 7. Per germline, CDR1 SGHVS and CDR2 FQNEAQ. The CDR3 reads CASSLVRDRFYEQYF. The CDR3 DNA reads TGTGCCAGCAGCTTAGTACGGGACAGATTTTACGAGCAGTACTTC.

The chain has TRBV29-1 and TRBJ2-1; TRBD2 matches 13 bases. V dropped 1 base and J dropped 5; count of bases not matched to a gene: 14. This CDR3 region has 19 residues. The germline gives CDR1 SQVTM, CDR2 ANQGSEA. The CDR3 DNA reads as TGCAGCGTTGAAGGTTTGGCTGGACTAGCGGGAGACAACCACAATGAGCAGTTCTTC. Translation: CSVEGLAGLAGDNHNEQFF.

This clone has just one count. The rearrangement joins TRBV6-2 or TRBV6-3 to TRBJ1-6, with D perhaps matching TRBD1 (6 bases). The germline V gene has CDR1 MNHEY and CDR2 SVGEGT. Trimming left V 4 bases short and J 8 bases short, with 15 bases between. The CDR3 has 15 residues. This chain's CDR3 is CASSSTGYSDSPLHF. CDR3 bases: TGTGCCAGCAGTTCTACAGGGTATTCGGATTCACCCCTCCACTTT.

This chain links TRBV3-1 (or the pseudogene TRBV3-2) with TRBJ2-5; TRBD1 agrees at 10 bases. CDR1 is LGHDT, CDR2 YNNKEL, per germline (reference sequence). The CDR3 is 17 amino acids. V gave up 6 bases and J gave up 1 base; unmatched junction bases: 11. In nucleotides, the CDR3 is TGTGCCAGCAGGCCAAACGGGACAGGGGTTGCCCAAGAGACCCAGTACTTC. Amino acid sequence: CASRPNGTGVAQETQYF.

V usage is TRBV18 and J usage is TRBJ2-7; 7 bases are shared with TRBD1. The V and J ends lost 3 bases and 6 bases, in that order; junction bases with no gene match: 8. Per germline, CDR1 KGHSH and CDR2 LQKENI. The CDR3 sequence is 14 residues long. The CDR3 DNA is TGTGCCAGCTCACCTCGACAGGGAAGGTTCGAGCAGTACTTC. Its translation: CASSPRQGRFEQYF. The variable domain in full, completed from reference TRBV18 and TRBJ2-7, reads NAGVMQNPRHLVRRRGQEARLRCSPMKGHSHVYWYRQLPEEGLKFMVYLQKENIIDESGMPKERFSAEFPKEGPSILRIQQVVRGDSAAYFCASSPRQGRFEQYFGPGTRLTVT.

This chain uses TRBV5-1 with TRBJ1-1, with a tentative D call TRBD1 (6 bases). Per germline, CDR1 SGHRS and CDR2 YFSETQ. The CDR3 is made up of 15 amino acids. V shed 4 bases and J shed 2 bases, with 15 bases lying between them. CDR3 loop: CASSANTGTNTEAFF. CDR3 DNA: TGCGCCAGCAGCGCCAATACAGGGACCAACACTGAAGCTTTCTTT. The whole variable domain, filled in from reference TRBV5-1 and TRBJ1-1, reads KAGVTQTPRYLIKTRGQQVTLSCSPISGHRSVSWYQQTPGQGLQFLFEYFSETQRNKGNFPGRFSGRQFSNSRSEMNVSTLELGDSALYLCASSANTGTNTEAFFGQGTRLTVV.

The chain employs TRBV3-1 (or the pseudogene TRBV3-2) and TRBJ1-6, with D possibly matching TRBD1 (6 bases). V lost 2 bases and J lost 5, with 7 bases in between. The CDR3 runs 14 residues. Germline V lookup: CDR1 LGHDT, CDR2 YNNKEL (reference sequence). CDR3 DNA: TGTGCCAGCAGCCAAAGACAGGATAATTCACCCCTCCACTTT. Translated, it gives CASSQRQDNSPLHF.

The rearrangement joins TRBV3-1 (or the pseudogene TRBV3-2) to TRBJ1-1; 7 nucleotides align to TRBD1. This CDR3 contains 13 residues. The V segment lost 4 bases and the J segment 4 bases; nucleotides outside the gene matches: 3. From germline, CDR1 is LGHDT and CDR2 YNNKEL (reference sequence). The CDR3 loop is CASSPWTGTEAFF. The CDR3 coding sequence is TGTGCCAGCAGCCCATGGACAGGCACTGAAGCTTTCTTT.

The chain carries TRBV6-2 or TRBV6-3 and TRBJ2-7, with D possibly TRBD2 on 6 matching bases. The CDR3 covers 16 residues. CDR1 and CDR2 (germline): MNHEY, SVGEGT. Trimming cost V 6 bases and J 3 bases, with 21 bases left between them. CDR3 protein: CASSSPGGFGNYEQYF. The DNA for the CDR3 is TGTGCCAGCAGCTCCCCCGGAGGGTTCGGCAACTACGAGCAGTACTTC.

The chain employs TRBV7-8 and TRBJ2-1, with no clear D. The ends were cut back, 1 base at V and 5 bases at J, with 12 bases in the middle. CDR1 and CDR2 (germline): SGHVS, FQNEAQ. The CDR3 length is 15 residues. CDR3 nucleotide sequence: TGTGCCAGCAGCTTAGACTTTAACAGAAACAATGAGCAGTTCTTC. Translating gives CASSLDFNRNNEQFF.

The chain is built from TRBV9 and TRBJ1-2, with TRBD1 matching over 9 bases. V was clipped by 4 bases and J by 7 bases; unmatched bases: 14. Germline V lookup: CDR1 SGDLS, CDR2 YYNGEE. The CDR3 length is 16 residues. This CDR3 reads CASSLNTGGLNGGYTF. The DNA for the CDR3 is TGTGCCAGCAGCCTTAACACAGGGGGCCTAAACGGTGGCTACACCTTC. Based on the CDR3 plus reference TRBV9 and TRBJ1-2, the full variable domain is DSGVTQTPKHLITATGQRVTLRCSPRSGDLSVYWYQQSLDQGLQFLIQYYNGEERAKGNILERFSAQQFPDLHSELNLSSLELGDSALYFCASSLNTGGLNGGYTFGSGTRLTVV.

This rearrangement joins TRBV7-3 to TRBJ2-2; 7 bases line up with TRBD2. Unmatched junction bases numbered 4, after V lost 2 bases and J lost 7 bases. Germline V gene sequence: CDR1 SGHTA, CDR2 FQGTGA. The CDR3 has 14 amino acids. The CDR3 DNA is TGTGCCAGCAGCTTACTAGCGGAAGGCGGGGAGCTGTTTTTT. This gives the protein CASSLLAEGGELFF.